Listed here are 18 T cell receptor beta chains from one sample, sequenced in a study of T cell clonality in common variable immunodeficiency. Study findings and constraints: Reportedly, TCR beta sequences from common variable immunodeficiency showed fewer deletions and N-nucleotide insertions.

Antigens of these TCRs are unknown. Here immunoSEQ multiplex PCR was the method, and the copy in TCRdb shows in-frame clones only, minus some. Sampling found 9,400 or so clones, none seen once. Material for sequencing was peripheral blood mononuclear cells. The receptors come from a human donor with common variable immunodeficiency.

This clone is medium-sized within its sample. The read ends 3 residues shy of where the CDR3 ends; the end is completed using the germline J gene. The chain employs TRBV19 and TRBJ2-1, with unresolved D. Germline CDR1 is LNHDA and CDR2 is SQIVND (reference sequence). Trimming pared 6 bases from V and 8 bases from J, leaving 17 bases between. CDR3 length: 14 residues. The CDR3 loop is CASRMTRIFDEQFF. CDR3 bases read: TGTGCCAGTAGAATGACACGGATCTTTGATGAG. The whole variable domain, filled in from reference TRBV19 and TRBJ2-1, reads DGGITQSPKYLFRKEGQNVTLSCEQNLNHDAMYWYRQDPGQGLRLIYYSQIVNDFQKGDIAEGYSVSREKKESFPLTVTSAQKNPTAFYLCASRMTRIFDEQFFGPGTRLTVL.

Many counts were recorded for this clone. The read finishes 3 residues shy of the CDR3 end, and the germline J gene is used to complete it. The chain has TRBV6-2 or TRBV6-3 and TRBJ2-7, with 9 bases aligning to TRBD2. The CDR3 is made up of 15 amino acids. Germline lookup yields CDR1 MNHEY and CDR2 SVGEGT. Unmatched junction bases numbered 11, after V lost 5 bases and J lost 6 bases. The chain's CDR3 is CASSPQRGVRGEQYF. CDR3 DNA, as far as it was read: TGTGCCAGCAGTCCCCAGCGGGGGGTCCGGGGCGAG.

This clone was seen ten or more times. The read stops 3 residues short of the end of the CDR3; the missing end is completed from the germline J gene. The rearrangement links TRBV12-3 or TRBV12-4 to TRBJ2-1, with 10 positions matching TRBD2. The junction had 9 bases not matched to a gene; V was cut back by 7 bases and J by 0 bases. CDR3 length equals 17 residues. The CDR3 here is CASNPGLAVGSYNEQFF. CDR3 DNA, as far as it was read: TGTGCCAGCAATCCCGGACTAGCGGTAGGCTCCTACAATGAG.

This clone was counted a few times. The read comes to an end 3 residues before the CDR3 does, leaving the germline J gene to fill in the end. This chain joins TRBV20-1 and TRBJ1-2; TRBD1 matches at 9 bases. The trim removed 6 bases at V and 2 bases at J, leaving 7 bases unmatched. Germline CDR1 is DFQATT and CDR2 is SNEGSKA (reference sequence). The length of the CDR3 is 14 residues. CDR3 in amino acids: CSALDRGENYGYTF. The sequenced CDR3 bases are TGCAGTGCACTCGACAGGGGGGAAAACTATGGC.

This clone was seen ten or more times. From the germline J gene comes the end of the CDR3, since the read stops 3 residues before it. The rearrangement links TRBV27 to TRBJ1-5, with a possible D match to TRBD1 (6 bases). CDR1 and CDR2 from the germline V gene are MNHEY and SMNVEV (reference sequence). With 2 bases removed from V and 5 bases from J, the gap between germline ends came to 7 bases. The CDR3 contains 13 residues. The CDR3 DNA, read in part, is TGTGCCAGCAGTTTAGGGGGCTATCAGCCC. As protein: CASSLGGYQP. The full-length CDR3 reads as CASSLGGYQPQHF.

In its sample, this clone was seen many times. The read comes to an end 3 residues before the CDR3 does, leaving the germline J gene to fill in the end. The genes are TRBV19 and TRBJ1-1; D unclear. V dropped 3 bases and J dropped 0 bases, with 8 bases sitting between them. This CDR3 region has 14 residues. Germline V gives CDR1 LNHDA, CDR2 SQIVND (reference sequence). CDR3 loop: CASSIMGVNTEAFF. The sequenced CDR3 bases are TGTGCCAGTAGTATCATGGGCGTGAACACTGAA.

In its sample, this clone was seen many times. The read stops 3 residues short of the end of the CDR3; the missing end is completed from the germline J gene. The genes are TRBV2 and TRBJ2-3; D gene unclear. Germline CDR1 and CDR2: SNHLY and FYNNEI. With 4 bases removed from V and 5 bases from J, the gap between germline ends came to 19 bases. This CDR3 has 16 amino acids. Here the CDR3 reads CASSGLAVVRGDTQYF. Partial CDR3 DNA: TGTGCCAGCAGTGGGTTAGCAGTCGTGCGTGGAGATACG.

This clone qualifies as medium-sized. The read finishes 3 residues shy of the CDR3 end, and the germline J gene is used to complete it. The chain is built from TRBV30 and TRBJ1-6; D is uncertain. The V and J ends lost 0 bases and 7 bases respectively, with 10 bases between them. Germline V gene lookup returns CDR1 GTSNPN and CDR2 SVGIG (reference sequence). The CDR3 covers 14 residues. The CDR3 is CAWSVRVKNSPLHF. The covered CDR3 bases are TGTGCCTGGAGTGTACGGGTTAAGAATTCACCC.

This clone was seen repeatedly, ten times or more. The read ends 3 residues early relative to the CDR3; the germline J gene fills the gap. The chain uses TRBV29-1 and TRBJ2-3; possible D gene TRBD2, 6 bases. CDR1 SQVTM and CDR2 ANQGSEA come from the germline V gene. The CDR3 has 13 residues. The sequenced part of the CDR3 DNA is TGCGGCGCTGGGCGGGGTTACACAGATACG. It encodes CGAGRGYTDT. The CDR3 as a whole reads CGAGRGYTDTQYF.

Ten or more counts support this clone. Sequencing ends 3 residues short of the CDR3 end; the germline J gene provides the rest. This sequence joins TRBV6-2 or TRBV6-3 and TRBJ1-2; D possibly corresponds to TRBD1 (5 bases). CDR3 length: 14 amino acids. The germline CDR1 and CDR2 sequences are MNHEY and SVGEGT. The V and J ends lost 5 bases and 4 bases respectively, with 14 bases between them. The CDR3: CASSAGLPSYGYTF. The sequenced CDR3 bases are TGTGCCAGCAGTGCAGGGCTTCCAAGCTATGGC.

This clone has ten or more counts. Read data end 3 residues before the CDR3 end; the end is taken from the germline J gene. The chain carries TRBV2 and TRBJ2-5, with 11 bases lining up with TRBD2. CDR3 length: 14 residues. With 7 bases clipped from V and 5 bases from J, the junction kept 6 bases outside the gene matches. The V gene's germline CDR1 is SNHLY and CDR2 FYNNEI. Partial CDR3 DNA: TGTGCCAGCACCGGACTAGCGGGTATGGAGACC. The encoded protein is CASTGLAGMET. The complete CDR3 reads CASTGLAGMETQYF.

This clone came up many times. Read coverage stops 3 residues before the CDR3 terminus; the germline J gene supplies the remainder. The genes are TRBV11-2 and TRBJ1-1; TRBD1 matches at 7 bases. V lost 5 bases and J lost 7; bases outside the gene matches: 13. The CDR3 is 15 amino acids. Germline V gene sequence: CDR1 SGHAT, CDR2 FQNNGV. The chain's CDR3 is CASSPQGQTKDEAFF. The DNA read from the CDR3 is TGTGCCAGCAGCCCACAGGGACAGACAAAGGATGAA.

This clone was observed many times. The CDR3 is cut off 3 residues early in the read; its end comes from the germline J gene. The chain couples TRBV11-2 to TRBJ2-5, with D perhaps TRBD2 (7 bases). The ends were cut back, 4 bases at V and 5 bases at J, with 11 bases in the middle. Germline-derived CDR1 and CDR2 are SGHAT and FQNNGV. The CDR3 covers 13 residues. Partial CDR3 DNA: TGTGCCAGCAGCTCGGGGGGCTTGGAGACC. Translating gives CASSSGGLET. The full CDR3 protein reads CASSSGGLETQYF.

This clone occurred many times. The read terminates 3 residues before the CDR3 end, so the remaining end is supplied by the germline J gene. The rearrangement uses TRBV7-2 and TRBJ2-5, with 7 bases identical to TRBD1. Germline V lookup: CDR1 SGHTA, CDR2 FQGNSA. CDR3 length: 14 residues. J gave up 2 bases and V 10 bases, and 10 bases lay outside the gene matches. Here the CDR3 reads CATSRDRVQETQYF. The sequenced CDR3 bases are TGTGCCACGTCACGGGACAGAGTTCAAGAGACC. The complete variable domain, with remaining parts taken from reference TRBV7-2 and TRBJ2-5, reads GAGVSQSPSNKVTEKGKDVELRCDPISGHTALYWYRQSLGQGLEFLIYFQGNSAPDKSGLPSDRFSAERTGGSVSTLTIQRTQQEDSAVYLCATSRDRVQETQYFGPGTRLLVL.

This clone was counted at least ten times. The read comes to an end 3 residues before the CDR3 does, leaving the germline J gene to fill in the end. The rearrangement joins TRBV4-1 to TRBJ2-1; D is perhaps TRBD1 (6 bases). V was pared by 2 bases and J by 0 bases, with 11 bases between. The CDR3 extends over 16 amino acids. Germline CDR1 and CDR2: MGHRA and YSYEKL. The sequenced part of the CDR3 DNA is TGCGCCAGCAGCCAACCACAGGGAAGCTCCTACAATGAG. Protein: CASSQPQGSSYNE. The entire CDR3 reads CASSQPQGSSYNEQFF.

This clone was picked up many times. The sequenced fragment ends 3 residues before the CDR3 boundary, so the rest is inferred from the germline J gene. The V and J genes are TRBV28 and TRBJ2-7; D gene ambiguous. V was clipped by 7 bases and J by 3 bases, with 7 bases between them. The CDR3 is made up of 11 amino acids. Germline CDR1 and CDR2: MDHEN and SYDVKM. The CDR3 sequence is CASTSNYEQYF. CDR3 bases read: TGTGCCAGCACCTCTAACTACGAG.

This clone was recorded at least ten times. The DNA read from the CDR3 is TGTGCCAGCAGTTACATCGGGACAGGGAATTCACCC. Translating it yields CASSYIGTGNSP. The full CDR3 sequence reads CASSYIGTGNSPLHF. The chain is built from TRBV7-2 and TRBJ1-6; 9 positions match TRBD1. The read terminates 3 residues ahead of where the CDR3 ends, so the germline J gene completes it. Germline-derived CDR1 and CDR2 are SGHTA and FQGNSA. The CDR3 extends over 15 amino acids. V dropped 6 bases and J dropped 7; count of bases not matched to a gene: 7.

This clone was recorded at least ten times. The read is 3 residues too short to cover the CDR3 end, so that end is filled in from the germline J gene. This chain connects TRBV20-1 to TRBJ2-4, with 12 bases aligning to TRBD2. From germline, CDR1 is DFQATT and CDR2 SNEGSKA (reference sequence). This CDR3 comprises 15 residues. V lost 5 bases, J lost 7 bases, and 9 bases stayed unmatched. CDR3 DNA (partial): TGCAGTGCTTTTCTAGCGGGGGGGCCGTCGAACATT. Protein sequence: CSAFLAGGPSNI. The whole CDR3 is CSAFLAGGPSNIQYF.